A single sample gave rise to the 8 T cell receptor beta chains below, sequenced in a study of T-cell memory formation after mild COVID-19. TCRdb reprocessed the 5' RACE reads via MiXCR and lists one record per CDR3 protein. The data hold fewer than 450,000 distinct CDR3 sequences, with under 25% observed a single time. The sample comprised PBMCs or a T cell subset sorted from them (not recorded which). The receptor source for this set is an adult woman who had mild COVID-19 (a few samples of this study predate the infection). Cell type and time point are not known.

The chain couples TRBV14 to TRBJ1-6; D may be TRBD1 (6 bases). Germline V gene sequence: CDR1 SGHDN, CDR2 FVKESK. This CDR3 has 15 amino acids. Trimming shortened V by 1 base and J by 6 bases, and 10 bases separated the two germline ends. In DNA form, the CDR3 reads TGTGCCAGCAGCCAAGCCCAGGGGCTTAATTCACCCCTCCACTTT. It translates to CASSQAQGLNSPLHF.

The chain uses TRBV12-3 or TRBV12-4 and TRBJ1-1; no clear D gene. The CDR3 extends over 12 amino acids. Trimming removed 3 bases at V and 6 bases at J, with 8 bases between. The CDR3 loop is CASSFGSAEAFF. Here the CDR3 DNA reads TGTGCCAGCAGTTTCGGCAGCGCTGAAGCTTTCTTT.

CDR3 sequence reads: CSAWRNTDTQYF. CDR3 in DNA: TGCAGTGCTTGGAGGAACACAGATACGCAGTATTTT. The genes are TRBV20-1 and TRBJ2-3, with D maybe TRBD2 (5 bases). The CDR3 has 12 amino acids. The germline gives CDR1 DFQATT, CDR2 SNEGSKA (reference sequence). V was cut by 5 bases and J by 2 bases, with 8 bases left in between.

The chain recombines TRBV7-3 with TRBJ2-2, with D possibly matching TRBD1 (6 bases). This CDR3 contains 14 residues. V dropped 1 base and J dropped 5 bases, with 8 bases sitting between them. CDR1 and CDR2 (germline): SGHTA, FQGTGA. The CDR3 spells CASSLNTGTGELFF. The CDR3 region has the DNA TGTGCCAGCAGCTTAAATACAGGGACCGGGGAGCTGTTTTTT.

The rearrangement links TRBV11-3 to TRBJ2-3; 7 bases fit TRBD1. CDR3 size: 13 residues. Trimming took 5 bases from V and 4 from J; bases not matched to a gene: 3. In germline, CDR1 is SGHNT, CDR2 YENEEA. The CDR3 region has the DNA TGTGCCAGCAGCCATGACAGGGCAGATACGCAGTATTTT. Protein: CASSHDRADTQYF.

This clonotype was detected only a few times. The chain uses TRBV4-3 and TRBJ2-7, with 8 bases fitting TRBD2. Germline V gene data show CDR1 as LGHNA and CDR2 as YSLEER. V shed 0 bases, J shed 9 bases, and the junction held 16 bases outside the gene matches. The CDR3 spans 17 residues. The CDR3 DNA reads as TGCGCCAGCAGCCAAGATCGCATCCTAGCGGGCACGGGGGGGCAGTACTTC. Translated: CASSQDRILAGTGGQYF.

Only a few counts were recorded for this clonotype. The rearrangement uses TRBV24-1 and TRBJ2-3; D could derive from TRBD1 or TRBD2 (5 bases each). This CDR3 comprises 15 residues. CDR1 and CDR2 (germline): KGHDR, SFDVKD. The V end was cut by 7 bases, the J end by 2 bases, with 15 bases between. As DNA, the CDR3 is TGTGCCACCAGAGACGGGGACCCAGCCACAGATACGCAGTATTTT. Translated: CATRDGDPATDTQYF.

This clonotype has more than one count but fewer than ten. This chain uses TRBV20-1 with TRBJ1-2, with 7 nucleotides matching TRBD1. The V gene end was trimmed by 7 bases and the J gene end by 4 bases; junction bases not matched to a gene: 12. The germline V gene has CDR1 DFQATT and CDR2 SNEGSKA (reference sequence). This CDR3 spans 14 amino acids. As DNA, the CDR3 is TGCAGTGTTCCCCAGGGAGGACAGGTCTATGGCTACACCTTC. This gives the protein CSVPQGGQVYGYTF.